Each of the 27 T cell receptor beta chains below was sequenced from the same sample in a study of blood T cell repertoires in COVID-19. The assay was immunoSEQ multiplex PCR, and TCRdb's table has in-frame clones only and misses some. Of about 290,000 clones listed, 89% are singletons. What was sequenced was PBMCs or T cells enriched from blood (not recorded which). Every receptor here comes from a woman aged 40 to 50 who had recovered from COVID-19.

V and J are TRBV30 and TRBJ1-6; 7 bases line up with TRBD1. The CDR3 contains 17 residues. V shed 0 bases, J shed 9 bases, and the junction held 14 bases outside the gene matches. The germline V gene has CDR1 GTSNPN and CDR2 SVGIG (reference sequence). The CDR3 is CAWSVGPLTGTGSPLHF. CDR3 bases: TGTGCCTGGAGTGTAGGGCCCCTGACAGGGACGGGTTCACCCCTCCACTTT.

This clone was recorded a few times. The V call is TRBV9, the J call TRBJ2-3; 7 positions match TRBD2. With V trimmed by 4 bases and J by 2 bases, 4 bases remained unmatched. The germline gives CDR1 SGDLS, CDR2 YYNGEE. CDR3 length equals 14 residues. The CDR3 here is CASSLGLTTDTQYF. Written as DNA, the CDR3 is TGTGCCAGCAGCCTGGGACTAACCACAGATACGCAGTATTTT.

This clone was observed once. The chain recombines TRBV5-8 with TRBJ1-5; D is perhaps TRBD1 (6 bases). CDR3 size: 16 residues. The germline V gene has CDR1 SGHTS and CDR2 YDEGEE. Trimming left V 0 bases short and J 2 bases short, with 12 bases between. The CDR3, as DNA: TGTGCCAGCAGCTTGGTCTGGGGGGGCGGCAATCAGCCCCAGCATTTT. Protein product: CASSLVWGGGNQPQHF. The full variable domain, in which reference TRBV5-8 and TRBJ1-5 provide the parts outside the CDR3, is EAGVTQSPTHLIKTRGQQATLRCSPISGHTSVYWYQQALGLGLQFLLWYDEGEERNRGNFPPRFSGRQFPNYSSELNVNALELEDSALYLCASSLVWGGGNQPQHFGDGTRLSIL.

This chain uses TRBV14 with TRBJ1-1; tentatively, D is TRBD1 (5 bases). Per the germline V gene, CDR1 is SGHDN and CDR2 is FVKESK. The V end was cut by 4 bases, the J end by 4 bases, with 16 bases between. CDR3 length: 15 residues. In DNA form, the CDR3 reads TGTGCCAGCAGCCCTAACAGGTTCCGGGTCACTGAAGCTTTCTTT. Translated: CASSPNRFRVTEAFF.

J is TRBJ2-1 and V is TRBV18; D gene ambiguous. The germline V and J ends were trimmed by 3 bases and 1 base, with 7 bases remaining between them. The CDR3 loop spans 14 amino acids. Germline V gene sequence: CDR1 KGHSH, CDR2 LQKENI. In DNA form, the CDR3 reads TGTGCCAGCTCACCTTCCCGGTCCTACAATGAGCAGTTCTTC. It is translated as CASSPSRSYNEQFF.

This rearrangement joins TRBV6-5 to TRBJ2-7; 10 nucleotides agree with TRBD2. This CDR3 is 14 amino acids long. Germline values: CDR1 MNHEY, CDR2 SVGAGI. The J segment lost 2 bases and the V segment lost 7 bases, leaving 5 bases of the junction unmatched. CDR3 bases: TGTGCCAGCAATATAGCGGGGGGAGCCTACGAGCAGTACTTC. It yields the protein CASNIAGGAYEQYF.

This clone was seen once. The rearrangement uses TRBV5-1 and TRBJ2-1; 7 bases line up with TRBD1. Germline CDR1 reads SGHRS; CDR2 reads YFSETQ. V gave up 0 bases and J gave up 12 bases; unmatched junction bases: 9. The CDR3 sequence is 14 residues long. The CDR3 sequence: CASSLAVDRALQFF. The CDR3, as DNA: TGCGCCAGCAGCTTGGCGGTTGACAGGGCCTTGCAGTTCTTC.

The J gene is TRBJ2-3, the V gene TRBV11-3, with a tentative D call TRBD2 (6 bases). The CDR3 spans 19 residues. V lost 1 base and J 5 bases, leaving 25 bases between the germline ends. Per the germline V gene, CDR1 is SGHNT and CDR2 is YENEEA. Here the CDR3 DNA reads TGTGCCAGCAGCTTAGGCTCTACCTTAGGAAGCGGGCGCGGAGATACGCAGTATTTT. Amino acid sequence: CASSLGSTLGSGRGDTQYF.

This clone turned up a few times. The genes are TRBV2 and TRBJ2-1; 9 bases are shared with TRBD1. The CDR3 totals 15 residues. Trimming took 6 bases from V and 5 from J; bases not matched to a gene: 8. Germline V gives CDR1 SNHLY, CDR2 FYNNEI. This CDR3 is CASRPLQGANNEQFF. The CDR3 nucleotides read TGTGCCAGCAGACCCCTACAGGGGGCGAACAATGAGCAGTTCTTC.

This chain uses TRBV29-1 with TRBJ1-2; a weak D match, TRBD1 (5 bases). The CDR3 has 14 residues. The germline CDR1 and CDR2 sequences are SQVTM and ANQGSEA. V gave up 6 bases and J gave up 6 bases, with 20 bases separating them. The CDR3 sequence is CSVKGASTGDGYTF. Here the CDR3 DNA reads TGCAGCGTAAAAGGGGCCTCGACTGGGGATGGCTACACCTTC.

V usage is TRBV7-3 and J usage is TRBJ1-2, with TRBD1 matching 9 bases. CDR3 length: 14 residues. Germline V CDR1 and CDR2: SGHTA, FQGTGA. V was clipped by 5 bases and J by 5 bases; unmatched bases: 6. The CDR3 DNA sequence: TGTGCCAGCAGCCCGACGGGACAGGGATATGGCTACACCTTC. Amino acid sequence: CASSPTGQGYGYTF.

The CDR3 loop reads CATSGTTGVSEAFF. CDR3 sequence (DNA): TGTGCCACCAGCGGCACAACAGGGGTATCTGAAGCTTTCTTT. This chain joins TRBV15 and TRBJ1-1; 7 nucleotides agree with TRBD1. The trim removed 5 bases at V and 6 bases at J, leaving 9 bases unmatched. The germline V gene encodes CDR1 LNHNV and CDR2 YYDKDF (reference sequence). The CDR3 runs to 14 residues.

This clone has more than one count but fewer than ten. The CDR3 DNA sequence: TGTGCCAGTAGTGCCGGACAGAAGAACACTGAAGCTTTCTTT. Amino acid sequence: CASSAGQKNTEAFF. The chain joins TRBV19 to TRBJ1-1; tentatively, D is TRBD1 (6 bases). The V gene's germline CDR1 is LNHDA and CDR2 SQIVND (reference sequence). V was shortened by 5 bases and J by 1 base, with 11 bases between the two germline ends. The CDR3 loop spans 14 amino acids.

The chain employs TRBV12-3 or TRBV12-4 and TRBJ1-2; a weak D match, TRBD1 (5 bases). The CDR3 sequence is 13 residues long. Trimming took off 5 bases at V and 4 bases at J, with 11 bases between the two ends. In nucleotides, the CDR3 is TGTGCCAGCAGTCGGACAAACTCCTATGGCTACACCTTC. Translating it yields CASSRTNSYGYTF.

This chain connects TRBV12-3 or TRBV12-4 to TRBJ1-5; D unclear. The germline V and J ends were trimmed by 3 bases and 5 bases, with 8 bases remaining between them. This CDR3 spans 13 amino acids. Here the CDR3 reads CASSFIGDQPQHF. Here the CDR3 DNA reads TGTGCCAGCAGTTTCATCGGGGATCAGCCCCAGCATTTT.

CDR3 region: CASSHVFNEQFF. The CDR3 coding sequence is TGTGCCAGCAGCCACGTATTCAATGAGCAGTTCTTC. The V gene is TRBV16, the J gene TRBJ2-1, with D hard to call. CDR1 is KGHSY, CDR2 FQNENV, per germline. The CDR3 extends over 12 amino acids. Trimming cost V 3 bases and J 6 bases, with 6 bases left between them.

Only one count was recorded for this clone. The chain combines TRBV5-1 with TRBJ1-1, with unresolved D. Trimming stripped 2 bases from V and 1 base from J, with 6 bases between. Per the germline V gene, CDR1 is SGHRS and CDR2 is YFSETQ. This CDR3 comprises 13 residues. The CDR3: CASSFPGNTEAFF. In nucleotides, the CDR3 is TGCGCCAGCAGCTTCCCAGGGAACACTGAAGCTTTCTTT.

This clone was recorded only once. The rearrangement links TRBV29-1 to TRBJ1-2; 7 bases line up with TRBD1. The germline gives CDR1 SQVTM, CDR2 ANQGSEA. The V segment lost 4 bases and the J segment 4 bases; nucleotides outside the gene matches: 9. This CDR3 comprises 14 residues. CDR3: CSVGPRQGLYGYTF. CDR3 DNA: TGCAGCGTTGGCCCAAGACAGGGCCTCTATGGCTACACCTTC.

The chain is built from TRBV4-1 and TRBJ2-2; D is perhaps TRBD2 (7 bases). Germline CDR1 and CDR2: MGHRA and YSYEKL. The CDR3 runs to 14 residues. V lost 4 bases and J 3 bases, leaving 9 bases between the germline ends. CDR3 residues: CASSPGGHTGELFF. The CDR3 coding sequence is TGCGCCAGCAGCCCCGGGGGGCACACCGGGGAGCTGTTTTTT.

This clone was observed once. J is TRBJ1-1 and V is TRBV19; 7 nucleotides line up with TRBD1. The germline gives CDR1 LNHDA, CDR2 SQIVND (reference sequence). The V and J ends lost 8 bases and 1 base, in that order; junction bases with no gene match: 4. The CDR3 loop spans 13 amino acids. Here the CDR3 DNA reads TGTGCCAGTGCGTGGGACAGGAACACTGAAGCTTTCTTT. This translates into CASAWDRNTEAFF.

The rearrangement uses TRBV29-1 and TRBJ1-1; D gene unclear. The germline CDR1 and CDR2 sequences are SQVTM and ANQGSEA. The CDR3 is 11 amino acids. CDR3 loop: CTSQVNTEAFF. CDR3 sequence (DNA): TGCACCTCTCAGGTAAACACTGAAGCTTTCTTT.

As regards this clone: Other DNA sequences in the sample encode the same CDR3. The V and J genes are TRBV7-3 and TRBJ2-1; D is ambiguous. Germline values: CDR1 SGHTA, CDR2 FQGTGA. V gave up 2 bases and J gave up 3 bases, with 5 bases separating them. The CDR3 length is 13 residues. CDR3 in DNA: TGTGCCAGCAGCTTATCGGGCTACAATGAGCAGTTCTTC. Translating it yields CASSLSGYNEQFF. Combining the CDR3 with reference TRBV7-3 and TRBJ2-1 gives the whole variable domain GAGVSQTPSNKVTEKGKYVELRCDPISGHTALYWYRQSLGQGPEFLIYFQGTGAADDSGLPNDRFFAVRPEGSVSTLKIQRTERGDSAVYLCASSLSGYNEQFFGPGTRLTVL.

Concerning this clone: Within the sample, other DNA sequences also encode this same CDR3. The chain is built from TRBV18 and TRBJ1-2; 8 positions agree with TRBD1. The germline CDR1 and CDR2 sequences are KGHSH and LQKENI. The CDR3 totals 15 residues. The ends lost 2 bases at V and 5 bases at J; junction bases unmatched: 7. The CDR3 region has the DNA TGTGCCAGCTCACCAGGACAGGGAGCCTATTATGGCTACACCTTC. It yields the protein CASSPGQGAYYGYTF.

The V gene is TRBV7-6, the J gene TRBJ2-1; D might be TRBD2 (5 bases). This CDR3 is built from 14 residues. Germline CDR1 and CDR2: SGHVS and FNYEAQ. V was trimmed by 5 bases and J by 6 bases, leaving 14 bases between them. CDR3 residues: CASSLRPGINEQFF. CDR3 coding DNA: TGTGCCAGCAGCCTTCGACCCGGGATCAATGAGCAGTTCTTC.

This sequence joins TRBV6-1 and TRBJ1-2; D might be TRBD1 (6 bases). Germline assignment: CDR1 MNHNS and CDR2 SASEGT. The CDR3 is 14 residues long. V dropped 3 bases and J dropped 7 bases, with 15 bases sitting between them. The CDR3: CASSDRGTGGGYTF. The CDR3 DNA reads as TGTGCCAGCAGTGACAGGGGAACAGGAGGTGGCTACACCTTC.

The genes are TRBV10-2 and TRBJ1-2, with D perhaps TRBD1 (6 bases). This CDR3 contains 13 residues. The germline V gene has CDR1 WSHSY and CDR2 SAAADI. V was pared by 5 bases and J by 5 bases, with 12 bases between. CDR3 residues: CASSWDTRYGYTF. The DNA for the CDR3 is TGCGCCAGCAGTTGGGACACTCGTTATGGCTACACCTTC.

This clone was counted once. The chain employs TRBV5-5 and TRBJ2-3; 9 nucleotides line up with TRBD2. CDR3 length equals 17 residues. The ends lost 2 bases at V and 4 bases at J; junction bases unmatched: 11. From germline, CDR1 is SGHKS and CDR2 YYEKEE (reference sequence). The CDR3, as DNA: TGTGCCAGCAGCTTACTTGGGCGGGGGGGTTGGTCAGATACGCAGTATTTT. Translating gives CASSLLGRGGWSDTQYF.